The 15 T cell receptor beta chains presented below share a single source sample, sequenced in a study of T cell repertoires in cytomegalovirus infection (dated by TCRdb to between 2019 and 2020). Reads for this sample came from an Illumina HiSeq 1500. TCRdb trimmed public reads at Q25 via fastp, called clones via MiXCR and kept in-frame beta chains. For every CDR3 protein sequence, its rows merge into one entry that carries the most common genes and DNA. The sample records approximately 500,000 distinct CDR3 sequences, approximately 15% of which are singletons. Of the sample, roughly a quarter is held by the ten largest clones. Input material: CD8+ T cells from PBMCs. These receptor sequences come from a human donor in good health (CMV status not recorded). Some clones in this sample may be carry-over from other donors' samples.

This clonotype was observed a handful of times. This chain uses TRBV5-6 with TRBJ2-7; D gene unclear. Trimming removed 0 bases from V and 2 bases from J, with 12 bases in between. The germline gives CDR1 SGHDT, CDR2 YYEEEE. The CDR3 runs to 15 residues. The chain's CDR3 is CASSLAMAVAYEQYF. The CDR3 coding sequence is TGTGCCAGCAGCTTGGCCATGGCGGTTGCCTACGAGCAGTACTTC.

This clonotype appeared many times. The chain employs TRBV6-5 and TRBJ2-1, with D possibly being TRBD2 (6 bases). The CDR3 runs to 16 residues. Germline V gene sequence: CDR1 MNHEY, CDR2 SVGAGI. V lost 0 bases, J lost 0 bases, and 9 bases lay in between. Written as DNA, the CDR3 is TGTGCCAGCAGTTACTCCCTAGCGAGCTCCTACAATGAGCAGTTCTTC. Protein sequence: CASSYSLASSYNEQFF.

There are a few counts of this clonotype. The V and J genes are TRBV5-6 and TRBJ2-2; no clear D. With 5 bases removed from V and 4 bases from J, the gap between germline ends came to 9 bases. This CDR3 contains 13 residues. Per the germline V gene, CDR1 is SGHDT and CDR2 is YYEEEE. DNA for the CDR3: TGTGCCAGCAGGCAACGGTCCACCGGGGAGCTGTTTTTT. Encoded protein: CASRQRSTGELFF.

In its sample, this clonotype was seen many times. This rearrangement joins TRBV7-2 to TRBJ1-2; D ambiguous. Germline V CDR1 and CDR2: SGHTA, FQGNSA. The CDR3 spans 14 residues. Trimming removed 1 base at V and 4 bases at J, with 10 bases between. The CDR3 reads CASSLGGAVYGYTF. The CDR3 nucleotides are TGTGCCAGCAGCTTAGGGGGAGCCGTCTATGGCTACACCTTC.

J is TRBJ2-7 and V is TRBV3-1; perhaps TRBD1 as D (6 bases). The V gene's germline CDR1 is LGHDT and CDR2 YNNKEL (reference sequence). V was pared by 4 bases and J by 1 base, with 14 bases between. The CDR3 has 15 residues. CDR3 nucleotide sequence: TGTGCCAGCAGCCGCCGACAGGTCTCTTCCTACGAGCAGTACTTC. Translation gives CASSRRQVSSYEQYF.

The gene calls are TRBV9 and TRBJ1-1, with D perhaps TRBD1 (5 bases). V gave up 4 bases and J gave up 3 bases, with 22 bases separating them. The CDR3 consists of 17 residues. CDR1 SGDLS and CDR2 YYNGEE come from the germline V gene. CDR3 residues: CASSPRGGLLGDTEAFF. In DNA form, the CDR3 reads TGTGCCAGCAGCCCTCGGGGAGGCTTGCTGGGGGACACTGAAGCTTTCTTT.

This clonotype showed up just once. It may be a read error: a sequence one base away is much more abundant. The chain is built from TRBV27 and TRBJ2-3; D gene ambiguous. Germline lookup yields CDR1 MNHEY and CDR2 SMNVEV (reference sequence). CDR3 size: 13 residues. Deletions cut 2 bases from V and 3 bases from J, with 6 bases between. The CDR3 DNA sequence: TGTGCCAGCAGTTTACTTAAGACAGATACGCAGTATTTT. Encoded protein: CASSLLKTDTQYF.

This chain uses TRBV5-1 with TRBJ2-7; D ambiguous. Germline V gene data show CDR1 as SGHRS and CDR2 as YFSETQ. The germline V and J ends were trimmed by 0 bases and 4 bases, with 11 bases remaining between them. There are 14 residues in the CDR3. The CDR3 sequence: CASSLATTPYEQYF. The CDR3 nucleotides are TGCGCCAGCAGCTTGGCCACGACGCCTTACGAGCAGTACTTC.

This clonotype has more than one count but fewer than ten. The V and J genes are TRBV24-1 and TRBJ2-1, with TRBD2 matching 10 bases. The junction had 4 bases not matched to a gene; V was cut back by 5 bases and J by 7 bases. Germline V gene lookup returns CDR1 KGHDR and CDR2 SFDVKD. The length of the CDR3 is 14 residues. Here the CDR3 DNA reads TGTGCCACCAGTGTCCCGGGACTAGCGAATGAGCAGTTCTTC. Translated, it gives CATSVPGLANEQFF.

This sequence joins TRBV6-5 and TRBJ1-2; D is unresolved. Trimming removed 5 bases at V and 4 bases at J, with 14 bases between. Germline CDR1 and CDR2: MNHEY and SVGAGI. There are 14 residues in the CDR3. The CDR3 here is CASSPRGRSYGYTF. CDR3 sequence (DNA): TGTGCCAGCAGTCCCCGTGGCAGGTCCTATGGCTACACCTTC.

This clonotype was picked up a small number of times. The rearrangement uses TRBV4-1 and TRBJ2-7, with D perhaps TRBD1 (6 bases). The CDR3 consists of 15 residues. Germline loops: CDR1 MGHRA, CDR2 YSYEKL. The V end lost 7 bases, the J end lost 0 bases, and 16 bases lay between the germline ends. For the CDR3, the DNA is TGCGCCAGCACCCCCCGGCAGGGGTCCTCCTACGAGCAGTACTTC. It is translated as CASTPRQGSSYEQYF.

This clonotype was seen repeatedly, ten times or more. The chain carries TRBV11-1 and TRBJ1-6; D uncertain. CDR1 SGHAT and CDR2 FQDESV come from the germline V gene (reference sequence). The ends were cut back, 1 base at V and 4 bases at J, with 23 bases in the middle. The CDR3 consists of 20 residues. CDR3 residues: CASSLEGGPDLNLYNSPLHF. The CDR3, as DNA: TGTGCCAGCAGCTTAGAAGGAGGGCCGGACTTAAACCTTTATAATTCACCCCTCCACTTT.

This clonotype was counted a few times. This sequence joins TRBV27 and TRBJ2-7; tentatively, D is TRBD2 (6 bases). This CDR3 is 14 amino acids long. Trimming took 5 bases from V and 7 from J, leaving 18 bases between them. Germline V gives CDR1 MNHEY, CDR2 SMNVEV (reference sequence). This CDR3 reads CASSQGGTSTEQYF. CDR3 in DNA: TGTGCCAGCAGTCAAGGAGGGACTTCTACGGAGCAGTACTTC.

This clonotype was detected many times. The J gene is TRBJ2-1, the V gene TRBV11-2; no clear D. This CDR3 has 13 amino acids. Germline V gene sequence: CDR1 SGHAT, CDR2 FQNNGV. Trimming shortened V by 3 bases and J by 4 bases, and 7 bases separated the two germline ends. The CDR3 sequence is CASSLEVYNEQFF. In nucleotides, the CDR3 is TGTGCCAGCAGCTTGGAAGTTTACAATGAGCAGTTCTTC.

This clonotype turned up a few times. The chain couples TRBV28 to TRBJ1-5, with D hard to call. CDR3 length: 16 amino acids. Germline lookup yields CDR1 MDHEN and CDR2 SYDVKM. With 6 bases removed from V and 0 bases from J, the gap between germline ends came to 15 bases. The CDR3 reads CASSWIQTDSNQPQHF. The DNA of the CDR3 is TGTGCCAGCAGCTGGATCCAGACGGATAGCAATCAGCCCCAGCATTTT.